This T cell receptor (beta chain) was sequenced in a study of T cells after yellow fever vaccination. Whole-study findings and limits: Abundant bulk-population clonotypes could contaminate the FACS-sorted repertoires. Detected again after the booster were most primary-vaccination clones, at 96% CD4 and 70% to 90% CD8.

This clonotype was observed a handful of times. The antigen remains unidentified. The TCR cDNA carried a universal primer site and UMIs from 5'RACE template switching. Each CDR3 protein is one row after TCRdb ran MiXCR on the 5' RACE reads. The table lists hundreds of thousands of distinct CDR3 sequences, approximately 15% of them singletons. Sequencing was performed on PBMCs, taken on the day of the yellow fever booster vaccination. This receptor was taken from a man aged 25 to 45 who received the YFV17D yellow fever vaccine.

The CDR3 DNA reads TGTGCCAGCAGGGCAAGCGGGGATTTGCTTTTGGAGCAGTTCTTC. As protein: CASRASGDLLLEQFF. This sequence joins TRBV12-3 or TRBV12-4 and TRBJ2-1; 7 bases map to TRBD2. V was pared by 6 bases and J by 10 bases, with 15 bases of the junction left unmatched. The CDR3 has 15 amino acids.